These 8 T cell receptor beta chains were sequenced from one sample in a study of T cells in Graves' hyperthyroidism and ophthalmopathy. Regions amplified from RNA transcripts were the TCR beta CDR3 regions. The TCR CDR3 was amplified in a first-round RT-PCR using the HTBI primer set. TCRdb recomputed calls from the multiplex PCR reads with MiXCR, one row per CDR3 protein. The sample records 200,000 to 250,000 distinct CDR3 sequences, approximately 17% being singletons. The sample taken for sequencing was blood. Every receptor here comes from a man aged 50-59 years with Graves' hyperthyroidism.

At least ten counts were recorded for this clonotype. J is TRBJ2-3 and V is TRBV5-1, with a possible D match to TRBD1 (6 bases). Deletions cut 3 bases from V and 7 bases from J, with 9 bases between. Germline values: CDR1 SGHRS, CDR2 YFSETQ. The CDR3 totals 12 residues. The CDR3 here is CASSSDRYTQYF. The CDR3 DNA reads TGCGCCAGCAGCTCAGACAGGTATACGCAGTATTTT.

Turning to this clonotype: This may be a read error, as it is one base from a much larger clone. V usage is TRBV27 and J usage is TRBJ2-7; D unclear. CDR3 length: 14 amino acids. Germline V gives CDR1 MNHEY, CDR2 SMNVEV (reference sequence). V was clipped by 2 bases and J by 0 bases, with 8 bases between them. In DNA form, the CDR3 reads TGTGCCAGCAGTTTAAACAGCGACTCCTACGAGCAGTACTTC. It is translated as CASSLNSDSYEQYF.

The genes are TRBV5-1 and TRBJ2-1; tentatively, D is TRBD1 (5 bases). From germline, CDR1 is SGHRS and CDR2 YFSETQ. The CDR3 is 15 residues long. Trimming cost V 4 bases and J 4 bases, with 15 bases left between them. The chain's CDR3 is CASSRLRVGYNEQFF. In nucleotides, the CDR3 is TGCGCCAGCAGCCGTCTCAGGGTTGGGTACAATGAGCAGTTCTTC.

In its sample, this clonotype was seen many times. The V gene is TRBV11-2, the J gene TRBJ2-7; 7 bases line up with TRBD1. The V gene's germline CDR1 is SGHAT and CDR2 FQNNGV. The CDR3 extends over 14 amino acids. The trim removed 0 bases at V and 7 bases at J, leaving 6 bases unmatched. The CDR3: CASSLEALRGEQYF. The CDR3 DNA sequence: TGTGCCAGCAGCTTAGAGGCTCTCAGGGGGGAGCAGTACTTC.

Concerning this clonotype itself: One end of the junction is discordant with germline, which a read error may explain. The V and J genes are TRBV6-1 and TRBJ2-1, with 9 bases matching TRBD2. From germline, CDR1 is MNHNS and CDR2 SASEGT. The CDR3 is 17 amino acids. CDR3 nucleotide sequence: TGTGGCAGCAGTGATTCCCAAGGCAGCGGGAGGAGCAATGAGCAGTTCTTC. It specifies CGSSDSQGSGRSNEQFF.

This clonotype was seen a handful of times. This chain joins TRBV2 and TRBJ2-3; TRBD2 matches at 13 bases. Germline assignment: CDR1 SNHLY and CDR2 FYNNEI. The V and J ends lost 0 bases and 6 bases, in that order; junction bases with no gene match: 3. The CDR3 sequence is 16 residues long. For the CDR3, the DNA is TGTGCCAGCAGTGAAGCGGGACTAGCGGGATGGGATACGCAGTATTTT. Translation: CASSEAGLAGWDTQYF.

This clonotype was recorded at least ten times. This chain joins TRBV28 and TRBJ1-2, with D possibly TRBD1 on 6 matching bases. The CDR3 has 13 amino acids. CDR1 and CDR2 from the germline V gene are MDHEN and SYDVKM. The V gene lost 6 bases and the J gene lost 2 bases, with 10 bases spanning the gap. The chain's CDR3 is CASRPQGNYGYTF. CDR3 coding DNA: TGTGCCAGCAGGCCTCAGGGGAACTATGGCTACACCTTC.

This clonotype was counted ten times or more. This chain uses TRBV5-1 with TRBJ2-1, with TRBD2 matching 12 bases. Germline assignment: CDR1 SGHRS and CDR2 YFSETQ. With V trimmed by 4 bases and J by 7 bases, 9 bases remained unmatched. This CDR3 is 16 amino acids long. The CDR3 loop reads CASSTPSGRAGNEQFF. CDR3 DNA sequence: TGCGCCAGCAGCACTCCTAGCGGGAGGGCCGGGAATGAGCAGTTCTTC.